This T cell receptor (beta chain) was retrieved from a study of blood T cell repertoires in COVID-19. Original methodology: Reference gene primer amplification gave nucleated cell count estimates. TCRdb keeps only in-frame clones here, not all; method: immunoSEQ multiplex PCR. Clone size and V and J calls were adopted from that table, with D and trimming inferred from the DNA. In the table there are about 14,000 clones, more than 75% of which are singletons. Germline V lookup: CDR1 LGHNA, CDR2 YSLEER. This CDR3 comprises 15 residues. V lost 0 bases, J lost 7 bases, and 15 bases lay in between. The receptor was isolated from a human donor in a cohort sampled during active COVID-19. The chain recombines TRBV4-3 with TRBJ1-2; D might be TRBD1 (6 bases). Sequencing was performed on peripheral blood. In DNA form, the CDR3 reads TGCGCCAGCAGCCAAGATCGTTGGGGGCGGAGTGGCTACACCTTC. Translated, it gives CASSQDRWGRSGYTF.